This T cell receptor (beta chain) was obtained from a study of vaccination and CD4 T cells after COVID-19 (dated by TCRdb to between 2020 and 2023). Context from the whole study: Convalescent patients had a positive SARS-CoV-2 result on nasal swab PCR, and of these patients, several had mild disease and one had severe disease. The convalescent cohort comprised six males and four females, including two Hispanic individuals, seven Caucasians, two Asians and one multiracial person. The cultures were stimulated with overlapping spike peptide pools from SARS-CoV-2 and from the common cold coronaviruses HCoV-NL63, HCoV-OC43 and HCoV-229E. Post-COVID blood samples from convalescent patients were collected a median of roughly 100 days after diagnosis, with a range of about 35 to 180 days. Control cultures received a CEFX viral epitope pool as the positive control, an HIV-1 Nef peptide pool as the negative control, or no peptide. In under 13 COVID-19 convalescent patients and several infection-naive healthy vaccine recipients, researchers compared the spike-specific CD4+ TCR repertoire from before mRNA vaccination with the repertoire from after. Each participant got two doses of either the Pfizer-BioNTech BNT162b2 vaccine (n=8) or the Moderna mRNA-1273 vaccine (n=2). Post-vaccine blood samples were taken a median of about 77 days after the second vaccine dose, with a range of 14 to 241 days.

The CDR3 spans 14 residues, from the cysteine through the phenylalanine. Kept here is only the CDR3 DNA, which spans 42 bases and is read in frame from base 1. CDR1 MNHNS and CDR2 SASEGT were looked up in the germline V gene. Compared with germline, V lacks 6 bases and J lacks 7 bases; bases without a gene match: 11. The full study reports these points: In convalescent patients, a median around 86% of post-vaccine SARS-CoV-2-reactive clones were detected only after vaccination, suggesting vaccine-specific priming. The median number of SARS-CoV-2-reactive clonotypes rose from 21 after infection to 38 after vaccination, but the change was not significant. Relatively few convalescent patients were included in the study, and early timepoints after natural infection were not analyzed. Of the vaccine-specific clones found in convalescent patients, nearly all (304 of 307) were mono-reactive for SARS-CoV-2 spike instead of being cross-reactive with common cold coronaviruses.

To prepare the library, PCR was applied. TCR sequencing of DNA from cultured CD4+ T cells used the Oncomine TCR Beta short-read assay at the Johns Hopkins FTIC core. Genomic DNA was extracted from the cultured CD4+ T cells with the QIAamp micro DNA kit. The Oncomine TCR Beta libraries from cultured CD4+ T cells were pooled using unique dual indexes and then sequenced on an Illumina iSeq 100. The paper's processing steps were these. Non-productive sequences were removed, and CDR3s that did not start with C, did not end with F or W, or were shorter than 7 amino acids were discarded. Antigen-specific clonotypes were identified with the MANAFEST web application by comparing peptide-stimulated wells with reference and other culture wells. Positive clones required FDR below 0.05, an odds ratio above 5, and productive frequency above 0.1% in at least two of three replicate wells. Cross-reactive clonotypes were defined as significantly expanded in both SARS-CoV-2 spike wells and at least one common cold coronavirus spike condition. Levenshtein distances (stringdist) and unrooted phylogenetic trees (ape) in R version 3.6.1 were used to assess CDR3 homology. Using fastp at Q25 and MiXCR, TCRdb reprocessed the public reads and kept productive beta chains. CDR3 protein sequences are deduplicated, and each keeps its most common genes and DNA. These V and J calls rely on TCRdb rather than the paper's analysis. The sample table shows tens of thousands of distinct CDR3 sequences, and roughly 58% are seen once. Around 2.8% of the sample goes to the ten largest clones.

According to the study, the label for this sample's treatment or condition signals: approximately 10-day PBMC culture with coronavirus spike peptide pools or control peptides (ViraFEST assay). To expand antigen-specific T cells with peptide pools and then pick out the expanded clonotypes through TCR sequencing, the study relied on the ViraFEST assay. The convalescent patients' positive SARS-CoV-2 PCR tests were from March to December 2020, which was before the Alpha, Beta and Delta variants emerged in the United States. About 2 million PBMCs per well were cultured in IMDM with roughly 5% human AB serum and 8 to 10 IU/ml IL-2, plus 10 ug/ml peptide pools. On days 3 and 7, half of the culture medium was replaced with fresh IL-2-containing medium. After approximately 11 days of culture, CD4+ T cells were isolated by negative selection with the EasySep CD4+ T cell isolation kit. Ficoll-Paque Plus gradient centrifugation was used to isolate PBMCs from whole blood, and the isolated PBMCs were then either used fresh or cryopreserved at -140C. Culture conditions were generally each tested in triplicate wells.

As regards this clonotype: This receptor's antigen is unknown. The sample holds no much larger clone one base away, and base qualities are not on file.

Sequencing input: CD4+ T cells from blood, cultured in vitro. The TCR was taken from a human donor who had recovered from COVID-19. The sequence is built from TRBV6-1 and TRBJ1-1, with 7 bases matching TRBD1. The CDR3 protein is CASSRKRDSIEAFF. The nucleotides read TGTGCCAGCAGCCGTAAGAGGGACAGCATTGAAGCTTTCTTT.